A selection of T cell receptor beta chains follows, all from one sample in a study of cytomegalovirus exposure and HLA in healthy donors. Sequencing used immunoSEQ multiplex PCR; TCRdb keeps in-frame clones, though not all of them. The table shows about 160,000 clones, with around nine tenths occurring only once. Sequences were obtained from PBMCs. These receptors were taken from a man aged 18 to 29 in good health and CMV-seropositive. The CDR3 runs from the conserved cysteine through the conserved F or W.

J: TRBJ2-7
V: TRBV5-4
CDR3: CASSLSDEQYF

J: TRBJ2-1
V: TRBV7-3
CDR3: CASSPDGYSYNEQFF

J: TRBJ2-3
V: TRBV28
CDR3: CASSFRAGGADTQYF

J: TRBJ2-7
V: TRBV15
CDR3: CATSTGQGEYEQYF

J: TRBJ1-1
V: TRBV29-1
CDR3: CSVGAPKGVTEAFF

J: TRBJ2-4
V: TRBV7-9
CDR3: CASSRTRDQGIQYF

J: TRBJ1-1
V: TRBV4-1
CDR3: CASSPTGGTEAFF

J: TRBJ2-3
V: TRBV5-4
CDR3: CASSLTGSDTQYF

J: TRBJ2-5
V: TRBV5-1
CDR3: CASSLGLAGGETQYF

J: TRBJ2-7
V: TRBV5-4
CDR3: CASSYPGGAAYEQYF

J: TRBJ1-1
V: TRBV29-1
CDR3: CSAFTENTEAFF

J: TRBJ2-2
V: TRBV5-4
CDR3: CASSGTSGRRDGELFF

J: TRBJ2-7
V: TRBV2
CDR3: CASSERKSYEQYF

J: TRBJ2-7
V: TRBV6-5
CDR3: CASSNPTGIEQYF